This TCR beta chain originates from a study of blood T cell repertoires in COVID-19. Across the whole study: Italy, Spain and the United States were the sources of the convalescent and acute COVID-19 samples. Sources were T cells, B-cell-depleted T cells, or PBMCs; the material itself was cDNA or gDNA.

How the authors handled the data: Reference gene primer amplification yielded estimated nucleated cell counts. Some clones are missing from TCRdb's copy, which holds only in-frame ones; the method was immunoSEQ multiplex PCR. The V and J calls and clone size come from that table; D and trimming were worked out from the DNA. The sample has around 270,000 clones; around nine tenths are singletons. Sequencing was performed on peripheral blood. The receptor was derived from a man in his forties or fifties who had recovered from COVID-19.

CDR3: CASKQRTAKETQYF. CDR3 nucleotides: TGTGCCAGCAAACAGAGAACCGCCAAAGAGACCCAGTACTTC. J is TRBJ2-5 and V is TRBV2; the D is unclear. The CDR3 is 14 residues long. Between the trimmed V and J ends, which lost 7 bases and 3 bases, there was a span of 15 bases. Germline CDR1 SNHLY, CDR2 FYNNEI.